This T cell receptor beta chain stems from a study of blood T cells in healthy people across ages (dated by TCRdb to 2014 to 2015). Study-level background: Template switching captured roughly one uniquely barcoded TCR beta cDNA molecule per two T cells in model experiments. To track age-related changes in TCR beta repertoire diversity, the study relied on deep sequencing normalized with unique cDNA molecular identifiers. The donors were split into four age groups: young (average around 15 years), middle-aged (around 37), aged (about 62) and long-lived (under 90). To avoid experimental bias, donors of different ages were randomly spread across the sequencing lanes. Two additional independent replicas of 1 million unique cDNA reads from the same blood draw were analyzed for two donors (one aged 18 to 30 and one aged 80 or older). Broader findings and caveats from the paper: As age increased, observed TCR beta diversity per million T cells dropped in a roughly linear way, and a significant reduction was already evident by age roughly 36. Because donor CMV infection status was unknown, age-related changes in expanded clonotypes were potentially confounded. Observed TCR beta diversity correlated strongly with the percentage of naive T cells measured by flow cytometry. Total diversity estimates from one million sequenced T cells were considered lower bounds and underestimates. Since profiling was done on bulk unsorted PBMCs, naive and antigen-experienced compartments could not be conclusively compared. Compared with the aged group, the long-lived group had more naive CD4+ T cells, fewer expanded clones and increased TCR diversity, a pattern suggesting age selection.

Remarks on this clonotype: Its antigen specificity is not known. Germline is not matched at one junction end, which may reflect a read error.

The library was generated by 5' RACE. Sequencer: Illumina HiSeq 2500. A second PCR of roughly 7 to 11 cycles was performed with a sample-barcoded 5' primer and a J-beta primer mix. A template-switch 5' adaptor carrying 12 random nucleotides introduced a unique molecular identifier onto each TCR beta cDNA molecule. Each sample yielded at least 2.5 million CDR3-containing paired-end reads. First-strand cDNA synthesis was performed from all RNA using the Mint cDNA synthesis kit, with priming by a TRBC-specific oligonucleotide. Following uracil-DNA glycosylase treatment, a first 18-cycle PCR with universal primers M1SS and BC2_uni_R was performed on all cDNA. The source study handled its data this way. For normalization, 1 million high-quality reads were randomly selected from each sample, with every read carrying a distinct molecular identifier. Reads sharing molecular identifiers were discarded rather than binned into consensus sequences. MiTCR, run with a Q25 quality threshold and the strictest error-elimination algorithm, handled CDR3 identification, clonotype clustering and error correction. Lower-bound total TCR beta diversity was estimated with a nonparametric unseen species model using Euler transformation. The public reads were reprocessed in TCRdb via fastp at Q25 and MiXCR, keeping in-frame beta chains. Every CDR3 protein is listed once, alongside the most common genes and DNA of its rows. The V and J calls, along with clone size, are taken from TCRdb and not from the paper's own processing. In all, the sample holds roughly 2 million distinct CDR3 sequences, and around 50% of those were seen once. In total, the top ten clones hold 2.1% of the sample.

The approximately 39 donors, aged roughly 6 to 100 years, were systemically healthy Caucasian individuals from Russia. Roughly 10 milliliters of peripheral blood were collected from each donor into EDTA-treated Vacutainer tubes. Ficoll-Paque density-gradient centrifugation was used to isolate PBMCs, with at least 7 million obtained per sample. Trizol reagent was used to extract total RNA from PBMCs, with at least 6 micrograms per sample. The percentages of naive CD45RAhigh/CD27high T cells were determined by flow cytometry on a PBMC aliquot from every donor. From its cysteine to its phenylalanine, the CDR3 spans 17 amino acids. Kept here is only the CDR3 DNA, which spans 51 bases and is read in frame from base 1.

This receptor was taken from a woman aged 40 to 55 in good health. The specimen sequenced was blood. The sequence is built from TRBV12-3 or TRBV12-4 and TRBJ2-5; TRBD1 agrees with 10 junctional bases. The CDR3 region reads CASTPGGWDRGKETRYF. Here is the DNA: TGTGCCAGCACCCCGGGGGGTTGGGACAGGGGAAAAGAGACCCGGTACTTC.